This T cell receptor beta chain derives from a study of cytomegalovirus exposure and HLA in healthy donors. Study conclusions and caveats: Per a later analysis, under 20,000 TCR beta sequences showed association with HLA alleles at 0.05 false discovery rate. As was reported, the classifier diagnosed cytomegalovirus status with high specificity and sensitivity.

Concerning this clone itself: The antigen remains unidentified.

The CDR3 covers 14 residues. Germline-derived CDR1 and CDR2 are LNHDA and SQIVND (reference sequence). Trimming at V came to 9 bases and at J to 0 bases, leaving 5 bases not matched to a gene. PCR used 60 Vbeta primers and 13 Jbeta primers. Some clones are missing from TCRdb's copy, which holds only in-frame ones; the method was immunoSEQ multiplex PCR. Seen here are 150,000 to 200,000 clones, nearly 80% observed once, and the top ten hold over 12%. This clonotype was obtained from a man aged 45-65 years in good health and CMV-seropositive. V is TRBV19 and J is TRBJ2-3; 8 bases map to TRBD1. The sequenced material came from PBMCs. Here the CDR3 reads CASCTGGSTDTQYF. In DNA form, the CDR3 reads TGTGCCAGCTGTACAGGGGGAAGCACAGATACGCAGTATTTT.